The clone carrying this T cell receptor (beta chain) was seen only once. These data come from a study of CD8 T cells in Susac syndrome. RNA amounts of about 0.5 to 1 ug underwent reverse transcription with random hexamers. MiXCR, applied by TCRdb to the immunoSEQ multiplex PCR reads, yields one record per CDR3 protein. Here the sample spans more than 95,000 distinct CDR3 sequences, 90% to 95% being singletons. V was trimmed by 3 bases and J by 4 bases, leaving 7 bases between them. This CDR3 is built from 12 residues. Germline V gene lookup returns CDR1 LGHDT and CDR2 YNNKEL (reference sequence). The genes are TRBV3-1 and TRBJ2-7; no firm D call. Sample: CD8+ T cells from PBMCs. The source of this sequence is a human donor with multiple sclerosis. CDR3 bases: TGTGCCAGCAGCCACCAATTGTACGAGCAGTACTTC. Encoded protein: CASSHQLYEQYF.